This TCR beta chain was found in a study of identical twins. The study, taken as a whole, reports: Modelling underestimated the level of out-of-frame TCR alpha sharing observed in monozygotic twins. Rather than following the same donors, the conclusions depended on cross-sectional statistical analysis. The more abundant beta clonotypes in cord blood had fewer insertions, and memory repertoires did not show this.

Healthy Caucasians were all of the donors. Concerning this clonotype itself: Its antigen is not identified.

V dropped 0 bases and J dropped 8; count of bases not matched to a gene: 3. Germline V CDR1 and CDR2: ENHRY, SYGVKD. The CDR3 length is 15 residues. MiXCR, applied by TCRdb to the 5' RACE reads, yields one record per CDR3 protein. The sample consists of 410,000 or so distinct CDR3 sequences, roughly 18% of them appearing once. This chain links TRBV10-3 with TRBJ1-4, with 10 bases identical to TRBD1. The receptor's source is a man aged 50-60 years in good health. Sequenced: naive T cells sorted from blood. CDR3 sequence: CAISESGQGMEKLFF. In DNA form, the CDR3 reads TGTGCCATCAGTGAGTCGGGACAGGGGATGGAAAAACTGTTTTTT.